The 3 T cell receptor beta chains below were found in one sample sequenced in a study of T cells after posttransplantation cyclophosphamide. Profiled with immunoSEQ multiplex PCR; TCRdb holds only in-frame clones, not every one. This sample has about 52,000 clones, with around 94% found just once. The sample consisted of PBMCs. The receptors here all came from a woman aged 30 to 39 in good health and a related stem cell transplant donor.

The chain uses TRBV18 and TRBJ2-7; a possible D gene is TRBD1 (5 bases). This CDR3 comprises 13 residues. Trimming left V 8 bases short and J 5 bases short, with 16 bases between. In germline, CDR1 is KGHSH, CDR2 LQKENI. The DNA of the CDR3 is TGTGCCAGCGAAACAGGAGTCGAAAACGAGCAGTACTTC. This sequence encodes CASETGVENEQYF.

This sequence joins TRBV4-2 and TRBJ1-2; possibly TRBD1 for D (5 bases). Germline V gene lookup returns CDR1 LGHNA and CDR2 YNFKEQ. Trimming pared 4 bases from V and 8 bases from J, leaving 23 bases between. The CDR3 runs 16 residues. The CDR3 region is CASSPETRDGGWGYTF. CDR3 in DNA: TGTGCCAGCAGCCCCGAAACCCGGGACGGGGGTTGGGGCTACACCTTC.

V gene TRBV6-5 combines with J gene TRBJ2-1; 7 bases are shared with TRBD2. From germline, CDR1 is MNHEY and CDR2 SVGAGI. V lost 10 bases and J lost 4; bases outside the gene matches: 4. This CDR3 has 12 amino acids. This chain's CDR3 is CANCGGYNEQFF. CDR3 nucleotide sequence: TGTGCCAACTGCGGGGGTTACAATGAGCAGTTCTTC.